The 31 T cell receptor beta chains presented below share a single source sample, sequenced in a study of blood T cell repertoires in COVID-19. The method was immunoSEQ multiplex PCR; TCRdb's version includes in-frame clones alone and lacks a portion of them. The sample lists fewer than 300,000 clones; approximately 85% were seen once. Sequencing input: PBMCs or T cells enriched from blood (not recorded which). These receptors came from a woman younger than 45 who had recovered from COVID-19.

This chain's CDR3 is CASSQDVGLAYEQYF. Here the CDR3 DNA reads TGTGCCAGCAGCCAAGATGTGGGACTAGCCTACGAGCAGTACTTC. This sequence joins TRBV4-2 and TRBJ2-7; 8 bases line up with TRBD2. The germline V gene has CDR1 LGHNA and CDR2 YNFKEQ. Trimming took 0 bases from V and 2 from J; bases not matched to a gene: 3. This CDR3 is built from 15 residues.

The chain is built from TRBV19 and TRBJ1-4; 9 bases match TRBD1. The V segment lost 5 bases and the J segment 5 bases; nucleotides outside the gene matches: 6. Germline CDR1 and CDR2: LNHDA and SQIVND (reference sequence). The CDR3 loop spans 15 amino acids. The CDR3 region has the DNA TGTGCCAGTAGTTTCGGGGGGACAGGGAATGAAAAACTGTTTTTT. The encoded protein is CASSFGGTGNEKLFF.

In this sample, this clone turned up a few times. V gene TRBV7-9 combines with J gene TRBJ1-1; D is unclear. V was cut by 2 bases and J by 3 bases, with 10 bases left in between. The CDR3 totals 14 residues. Germline CDR1 SEHNR, CDR2 FQNEAQ (reference sequence). The CDR3 bases are TGTGCCAGCAGCTTACAGGAAGCTTACACTGAAGCTTTCTTT. Protein sequence: CASSLQEAYTEAFF.

The V and J genes are TRBV25-1 and TRBJ1-2; 11 bases match TRBD1. Looked up from germline, CDR1 is MGHDK and CDR2 is SYGVNS. CDR3 length equals 15 residues. Trimming removed 1 base from V and 4 bases from J; junction bases left unmatched: 2. CDR3 in amino acids: CASSELGTGGYGYTF. The CDR3 DNA reads as TGTGCCAGCAGTGAATTGGGGACAGGGGGCTATGGCTACACCTTC.

The chain carries TRBV7-9 and TRBJ1-2; 10 bases line up with TRBD1. V shed 2 bases and J 7 bases; nucleotides not matched to a gene: 10. Germline lookup yields CDR1 SEHNR and CDR2 FQNEAQ (reference sequence). CDR3 size: 16 residues. DNA of the CDR3: TGTGCCAGCAGCTTACAGGTCGGACAGGGGGGTGGTGGCTACACCTTC. It translates to CASSLQVGQGGGGYTF.

The chain carries TRBV27 and TRBJ1-6, with a possible D match to TRBD1 (5 bases). The ends were cut back, 3 bases at V and 5 bases at J, with 11 bases in the middle. This CDR3 has 15 residues. From germline, CDR1 is MNHEY and CDR2 SMNVEV (reference sequence). This CDR3 is CASSFPGLDNSPLHF. The CDR3 coding sequence is TGTGCCAGCAGTTTTCCAGGGCTAGATAATTCACCCCTCCACTTT.

The J gene is TRBJ2-1, the V gene TRBV5-6, with 8 bases aligning to TRBD1. J lost 7 bases, V lost 6 bases, and 12 bases had no gene match. CDR1 is SGHDT and CDR2 is YYEEEE in the germline V gene. This CDR3 comprises 15 residues. CDR3 protein: CASNHRRTGLNEQFF. CDR3 DNA sequence: TGTGCCAGCAATCACCGGCGGACAGGGTTAAATGAGCAGTTCTTC.

The chain has TRBV19 and TRBJ2-4; weak D call: TRBD1 (5 bases). The V end was cut by 5 bases, the J end by 2 bases, with 10 bases between. Germline values: CDR1 LNHDA, CDR2 SQIVND (reference sequence). The CDR3 sequence is 14 residues long. CDR3 nucleotide sequence: TGTGCCAGTAGTCCCCAGGGAACCAAAAACATTCAGTACTTC. Amino acids: CASSPQGTKNIQYF.

The genes are TRBV10-2 and TRBJ2-1, with 8 bases lining up with TRBD2. V was clipped by 10 bases and J by 2 bases; unmatched bases: 22. The germline gives CDR1 WSHSY, CDR2 SAAADI. This CDR3 has 19 residues. The CDR3 here is CATLPSGSVFMAPYNEQFF. The CDR3 DNA is TGCGCCACCCTGCCCAGCGGGAGTGTTTTCATGGCACCCTACAATGAGCAGTTCTTC.

CDR3 amino acids: CASSYPTSGIVDTQYF. CDR3 nucleotides: TGTGCCAGCAGTTATCCGACTAGCGGGATTGTAGATACGCAGTATTTT. The V call is TRBV6-2 or TRBV6-3, the J call TRBJ2-3, with TRBD2 matching over 11 bases. Germline values: CDR1 MNHEY, CDR2 SVGEGT. The CDR3 is 16 residues long. V lost 3 bases and J lost 5; bases outside the gene matches: 7.

The gene calls are TRBV2 and TRBJ1-1; weak D call: TRBD1 (6 bases). The CDR3 has 14 amino acids. CDR1 and CDR2 (germline): SNHLY, FYNNEI. With 8 bases removed from V and 1 base from J, the gap between germline ends came to 14 bases. CDR3 nucleotide sequence: TGTGCCAGCCAAACCGTCAGGGGGAACACTGAAGCTTTCTTT. Translating gives CASQTVRGNTEAFF.

V and J are TRBV12-3 or TRBV12-4 and TRBJ1-2; unclear D gene. V was trimmed by 2 bases and J by 4 bases, leaving 8 bases between them. The CDR3 runs to 13 residues. The CDR3, as DNA: TGTGCCAGCAGTTTAAGCCAACTCTATGGCTACACCTTC. Its protein product is CASSLSQLYGYTF.

This chain uses TRBV11-2 with TRBJ2-1, with D maybe TRBD2 (6 bases). CDR1 and CDR2 (germline): SGHAT, FQNNGV. V was clipped by 1 base and J by 8 bases, with 12 bases between them. CDR3 size: 14 residues. The CDR3 DNA reads as TGTGCCAGCAGCTTAGGACTGAGGGAGGATGAGCAGTTCTTC. This translates into CASSLGLREDEQFF.

The chain recombines TRBV27 with TRBJ2-1, with TRBD2 identical over 8 bases. Germline CDR1 reads MNHEY; CDR2 reads SMNVEV (reference sequence). There are 14 residues in the CDR3. V shed 3 bases and J 5 bases; nucleotides not matched to a gene: 3. CDR3 DNA: TGTGCCAGCAGTTTTACGGGAGGGGACAATGAGCAGTTCTTC. This encodes CASSFTGGDNEQFF.

This clone was observed a handful of times. The chain links TRBV7-9 to TRBJ2-7; 10 nucleotides match TRBD2. After removal of 6 bases from V and 5 bases from J, the junction contained 7 bases not matched to a gene. The CDR3 spans 14 residues. In germline, CDR1 is SEHNR, CDR2 FQNEAQ (reference sequence). DNA for the CDR3: TGTGCCAGCAGTCCGGGACTAGCGCTTCACGAGCAGTACTTC. Protein product: CASSPGLALHEQYF.

CDR3 residues: CASSFGTGQNQPQHF. CDR3 in DNA: TGTGCCAGCAGTTTTGGGACAGGGCAGAATCAGCCCCAGCATTTT. The rearrangement links TRBV28 to TRBJ1-5, with 9 bases identical to TRBD1. The CDR3 consists of 15 residues. With V trimmed by 3 bases and J by 4 bases, 4 bases remained unmatched. Germline V gene lookup returns CDR1 MDHEN and CDR2 SYDVKM.

In this sample, this clone turned up once. The chain has TRBV6-5 and TRBJ2-3; possibly TRBD2 for D (7 bases). V lost 6 bases and J 6 bases, leaving 19 bases between the germline ends. The CDR3 sequence is 15 residues long. CDR1 and CDR2 from the germline V gene are MNHEY and SVGAGI. CDR3 amino acids: CASSRWRGGADTQYF. The CDR3 DNA is TGTGCCAGCAGCCGATGGAGGGGGGGGGCCGATACGCAGTATTTT.

J is TRBJ2-6 and V is TRBV7-9, with D perhaps matching TRBD2 (6 bases). The CDR3 is made up of 17 amino acids. Germline assignment: CDR1 SEHNR and CDR2 FQNEAQ (reference sequence). The ends were cut back, 4 bases at V and 1 base at J, with 14 bases in the middle. CDR3 bases: TGTGCCAGCAGCTCTATGCGCGCGGGATCTGGGGCCAACGTCCTGACTTTC. It codes for CASSSMRAGSGANVLTF.

This chain uses TRBV9 with TRBJ2-1; a weak D match, TRBD2 (5 bases). The CDR3 is 13 amino acids. The germline V gene encodes CDR1 SGDLS and CDR2 YYNGEE. Trimming took off 1 base at V and 4 bases at J, with 6 bases between the two ends. CDR3 amino acids: CASSVSGYNEQFF. The DNA for the CDR3 is TGTGCCAGCAGCGTAAGCGGATACAATGAGCAGTTCTTC.

The V and J genes are TRBV4-1 and TRBJ1-5; possible D gene TRBD1, 5 bases. The V and J ends lost 0 bases and 1 base respectively, with 22 bases between them. The CDR3 is 20 residues long. Germline V gives CDR1 MGHRA, CDR2 YSYEKL. In DNA form, the CDR3 reads TGCGCCAGCAGCCAAGATTTGTTTGGAGGGGACGCTCGGAGCAATCAGCCCCAGCATTTT. This sequence encodes CASSQDLFGGDARSNQPQHF.

The J gene is TRBJ2-1, the V gene TRBV5-8; 9 nucleotides agree with TRBD1. The V and J ends lost 0 bases and 7 bases, in that order; junction bases with no gene match: 2. CDR1 is SGHTS and CDR2 is YDEGEE in the germline V gene. The CDR3 totals 14 residues. CDR3 protein: CASSLVQGANEQFF. The CDR3 region has the DNA TGTGCCAGCAGCTTGGTACAGGGGGCAAATGAGCAGTTCTTC.

This clone was detected a few times. Other DNA sequences within the sample encode an identical CDR3. The chain has TRBV9 and TRBJ1-5; D gene unclear. CDR1 and CDR2 (germline): SGDLS, YYNGEE. The CDR3 covers 14 residues. V was shortened by 0 bases and J by 1 base, with 5 bases between the two germline ends. The CDR3 region has the DNA TGTGCCAGCAGCGTAGGCGGAAGCAATCAGCCCCAGCATTTT. Protein sequence: CASSVGGSNQPQHF.

This sequence joins TRBV5-8 and TRBJ1-5, with 10 nucleotides matching TRBD1. Germline V gives CDR1 SGHTS, CDR2 YDEGEE. V shed 6 bases, J shed 7 bases, and the junction held 13 bases outside the gene matches. This CDR3 has 16 amino acids. The CDR3, as DNA: TGTGCCAGCACCAACCGGGACAGGGGAGTAAAACAGCCCCAGCATTTT. Protein sequence: CASTNRDRGVKQPQHF.

The V call is TRBV7-9, the J call TRBJ1-2; 7 bases agree with TRBD1. Germline V lookup: CDR1 SEHNR, CDR2 FQNEAQ (reference sequence). The J segment lost 4 bases and the V segment lost 8 bases, leaving 10 bases of the junction unmatched. The length of the CDR3 is 14 residues. The CDR3 here is CASFGPRDSYGYTF. Written as DNA, the CDR3 is TGTGCCAGCTTTGGGCCTCGGGACAGCTATGGCTACACCTTC.

The V and J genes are TRBV6-1 and TRBJ1-2, with D possibly TRBD1 on 5 matching bases. Germline V gives CDR1 MNHNS, CDR2 SASEGT. Trimming took 1 base from V and 5 from J, leaving 14 bases between them. This CDR3 spans 15 amino acids. CDR3 in DNA: TGTGCCAGCAGTGAAGTAGGGGTGGATCATTATGGCTACACCTTC. Amino acid sequence: CASSEVGVDHYGYTF.

The rearrangement joins TRBV5-5 to TRBJ1-6; unclear D gene. The CDR3 is 19 residues long. V lost 0 bases and J 0 bases, leaving 16 bases between the germline ends. Germline V gene data show CDR1 as SGHKS and CDR2 as YYEKEE (reference sequence). The CDR3 protein is CASSLVGDTGSSYNSPLHF. In DNA form, the CDR3 reads TGTGCCAGCAGCTTGGTAGGCGACACCGGGAGCTCCTATAATTCACCCCTCCACTTT.

The chain employs TRBV20-1 and TRBJ2-3; 13 nucleotides align to TRBD2. The CDR3 spans 15 residues. V dropped 3 bases and J dropped 7; count of bases not matched to a gene: 7. Per germline, CDR1 DFQATT and CDR2 SNEGSKA (reference sequence). This CDR3 is CSASPTSGGANTQYF. DNA of the CDR3: TGCAGTGCTAGTCCCACTAGCGGGGGGGCGAATACGCAGTATTTT.

The CDR3 reads CASSQGSKVGEQYF. DNA of the CDR3: TGTGCCAGCAGCCAGGGGAGTAAGGTGGGCGAGCAGTACTTC. The V and J genes are TRBV9 and TRBJ2-7; TRBD1 is a possible D gene (6 bases). The CDR3 runs to 14 residues. Between the trimmed V and J ends, which lost 4 bases and 6 bases, there was a span of 17 bases. The germline V gene encodes CDR1 SGDLS and CDR2 YYNGEE.

V gene TRBV6-5 combines with J gene TRBJ2-7; 8 bases line up with TRBD2. The V gene end was trimmed by 5 bases and the J gene end by 4 bases; junction bases not matched to a gene: 7. CDR1 is MNHEY, CDR2 SVGAGI, per germline. CDR3 size: 14 residues. The CDR3 reads CASSSSSGSYEQYF. The CDR3 DNA reads TGTGCCAGCAGTAGTTCAAGCGGGAGTTACGAGCAGTACTTC.

This clone was counted once. The chain has TRBV28 and TRBJ2-2, with 9 nucleotides matching TRBD2. J lost 1 base, V lost 3 bases, and 3 bases had no gene match. The CDR3 extends over 16 amino acids. Looked up from germline, CDR1 is MDHEN and CDR2 is SYDVKM. The chain's CDR3 is CASSFPTSGNTGELFF. CDR3 DNA sequence: TGTGCCAGCAGTTTCCCGACTAGCGGGAACACCGGGGAGCTGTTTTTT.

The chain is built from TRBV5-1 and TRBJ2-5, with a weak D call TRBD2 (6 bases). The CDR3 is 16 amino acids. Germline V CDR1 and CDR2: SGHRS, YFSETQ. Deletions cut 1 base from V and 1 base from J, with 14 bases between. The CDR3 DNA sequence: TGCGCCAGCAGCTTGCCCGCTCCTAGCGCCCAAGAGACCCAGTACTTC. This sequence encodes CASSLPAPSAQETQYF.